The rows below give T cell receptor beta chains drawn from one sample of a study of cytomegalovirus exposure and HLA in healthy donors. The protocol was immunoSEQ multiplex PCR, while the TCRdb copy is restricted to in-frame clones and leaves out a portion. The sample includes fewer than 200,000 clones, under 90% of them seen just once. The sequenced sample consisted of PBMCs. These receptors all come from a man aged 25 to 40 in good health and CMV-seronegative. Both conserved end residues are trimmed from each CDR3. A D gene is named only where the DNA matches it firmly.

v_gene: TRBV7-2; d_gene: NA; CDR3aa: ASSPGFYGYT
v_gene: TRBV10-3; d_gene: NA; CDR3aa: AISEWQGEQPQH
v_gene: TRBV10-3; d_gene: TRBD1; CDR3aa: AMGQGLTGELF
v_gene: TRBV7-6; d_gene: NA; CDR3aa: ASSLAGGPQAKNIQY
v_gene: TRBV28; d_gene: TRBD1; CDR3aa: ASSFWGRQGSADTQY
v_gene: TRBV6-5; d_gene: TRBD1; CDR3aa: ASSYRTGSAGNTIY
v_gene: TRBV6-5; d_gene: NA; CDR3aa: ASKGEANYGYT
v_gene: TRBV30; d_gene: TRBD1; CDR3aa: AWSPWTGTASRTQY
v_gene: TRBV6-6; d_gene: TRBD1; CDR3aa: ASSPTGVGSPLH
v_gene: TRBV29-1; d_gene: NA; CDR3aa: SVVPHRDTNTEAF
v_gene: TRBV25-1; d_gene: NA; CDR3aa: ASSESSETQY
v_gene: TRBV28; d_gene: TRBD2; CDR3aa: ASSFSREGNSYNEQF
v_gene: TRBV29-1; d_gene: TRBD2; CDR3aa: SVEERGDHNEQF
v_gene: TRBV7-8; d_gene: TRBD1; CDR3aa: ASSPWDRGETQY
v_gene: TRBV30; d_gene: NA; CDR3aa: AWSSPRGWGQPQH
v_gene: TRBV2; d_gene: NA; CDR3aa: ASSLLSPGELF
v_gene: TRBV7-3; d_gene: NA; CDR3aa: ASSSIGAAGNEQF
v_gene: TRBV27; d_gene: NA; CDR3aa: ASSLLSTDTQY
v_gene: TRBV7-6; d_gene: NA; CDR3aa: ASSSVGLGDTQY
v_gene: TRBV13; d_gene: NA; CDR3aa: ASSLGTNPAEAF
v_gene: TRBV28; d_gene: NA; CDR3aa: ASSPFPQEVF
v_gene: TRBV5-4; d_gene: NA; CDR3aa: ASSGDWAGRGTGELF
v_gene: TRBV10-3; d_gene: NA; CDR3aa: AISPADQPQH
v_gene: TRBV9; d_gene: NA; CDR3aa: ASSVAVGGTQY
v_gene: TRBV27; d_gene: NA; CDR3aa: ASSRQSQLYEQY
v_gene: TRBV5-4; d_gene: TRBD2; CDR3aa: ASSPKTSGRNTDTQY
v_gene: TRBV18; d_gene: TRBD1; CDR3aa: ASSRDRPSSGANVLT
v_gene: TRBV6-1; d_gene: NA; CDR3aa: ASSESLGQNQPQH
v_gene: TRBV4-1; d_gene: NA; CDR3aa: ASSSPPGKAGNTIY
v_gene: TRBV19; d_gene: NA; CDR3aa: ASHRGGDGSYNEQF
v_gene: TRBV6-8; d_gene: TRBD1; CDR3aa: ASSADRVAYCQPQH
v_gene: TRBV5-1; d_gene: NA; CDR3aa: ASSEGGPYTEAF
v_gene: TRBV7-9; d_gene: NA; CDR3aa: ASSSPVGDQETQY
v_gene: TRBV5-8; d_gene: NA; CDR3aa: VSSLRGFEQY
v_gene: TRBV30; d_gene: TRBD1; CDR3aa: AWENKYRGSEQY
v_gene: TRBV23-1; d_gene: NA; CDR3aa: ASSRTENYGYT
v_gene: TRBV4-1; d_gene: TRBD2; CDR3aa: ASSPGLAGVEQY
v_gene: TRBV7-9; d_gene: NA; CDR3aa: ASSFLEGGYT
v_gene: TRBV7-8; d_gene: TRBD1; CDR3aa: ASSLGQGRSYEQY
v_gene: TRBV9; d_gene: TRBD1; CDR3aa: ASSVGGTGSEAF
v_gene: TRBV7-2; d_gene: TRBD1; CDR3aa: ASSSVTQGASQY